Listed here is a single T cell receptor beta chain. The target of this receptor is not known. Base quality data are lacking; no much larger clone is found one base away. This record comes from a study of blood T cell repertoires in COVID-19 (dated by TCRdb to about 2020). For the wider study: Samples covering the acute and convalescent phases of COVID-19 were provided by collaborators in the United States, Italy and Spain. Sample metadata almost always included a de-identified subject ID, COVID-19 status, age in years and sex. The dataset comprised deeply sampled blood TCRbeta repertoires from subjects exposed to, actively infected with, or recovered from COVID-19. The material from the prospective study consisted of cDNA or gDNA derived from T cells, B-cell-depleted T cells, or PBMCs. Where available, HLA class I and class II types were obtained from metadata supplied by the sample provider rather than from assay-based typing. A freely available public database, intended as a resource for researchers studying the immune response to SARS-CoV-2, is where the repertoires were released. The samples were drawn from two sources: the first 160 participants of the ongoing ImmuneRACE study, and 1,000 to 1,500 subjects contributed by 6 global collaborators. Overall results and qualifications from the work: The amount of clinical and demographic metadata varied by source and participant and was provided uncurated.

Each collaborating institution followed its own protocols to collect whole blood in K2EDTA tubes. For TCRbeta analysis, collaborators shipped samples as frozen whole blood, isolated PBMCs, or DNA extracted from either of those sample types. The immunoSEQ Assay, a bias-controlled multiplex PCR, was used to amplify TCRbeta CDR3 regions from genomic DNA. The authors' pipeline ran thus. The number of nucleated cells in each sample was estimated from the amplification of reference gene primers within the assay. To quantify the absolute abundance of each unique TCRbeta CDR3 rearrangement, sequence reads were collapsed and filtered. For each sample, productive Simpson clonality was calculated as the square root of Simpson's diversity index over productive rearrangements. Held by TCRdb, this immuneACCESS table contains in-frame sequences only and omits some clones. Under half of the omission traces to an unresolved V gene where checked; the cause of the rest is unknown. V and J calls and clone size come straight from that table; D and trimming were deduced from the DNA. The sample yields under 45,000 clones; 88% were counted once. Together, the top ten hold about 1.2% of the sample.

Its CDR3 holds 16 amino acids, cysteine through phenylalanine. Kept here is only the CDR3 DNA, which spans 48 bases and is read in frame from base 1. The germline V gene specifies SGHTA as CDR1 and FQGNSA as CDR2. V is cut by 4 bases and J by 4 bases, and the space between the germline ends is 17 bases. This receptor was identified in a woman in her 40s with acute or convalescent COVID-19. Input material: peripheral blood. The chain employs TRBV7-2 and TRBJ1-5; perhaps TRBD1 is the D gene, with 5 bases matching. The CDR3 in this case is CASSYLDSRANQPQHF. The sequenced DNA is TGTGCCAGCAGCTACCTCGACAGCCGCGCGAATCAGCCCCAGCATTTT.